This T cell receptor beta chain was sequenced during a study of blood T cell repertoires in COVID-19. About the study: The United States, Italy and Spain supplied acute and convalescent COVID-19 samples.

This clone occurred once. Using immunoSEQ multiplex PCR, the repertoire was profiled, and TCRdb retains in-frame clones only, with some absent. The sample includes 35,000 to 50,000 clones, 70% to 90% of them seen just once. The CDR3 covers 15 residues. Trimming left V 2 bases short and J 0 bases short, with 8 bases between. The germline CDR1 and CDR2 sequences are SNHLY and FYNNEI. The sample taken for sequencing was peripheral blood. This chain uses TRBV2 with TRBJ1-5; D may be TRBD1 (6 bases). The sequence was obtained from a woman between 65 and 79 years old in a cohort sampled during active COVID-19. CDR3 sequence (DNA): TGTGCCAGCAGTGAACAGGGGCCTAGCAATCAGCCCCAGCATTTT. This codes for CASSEQGPSNQPQHF.